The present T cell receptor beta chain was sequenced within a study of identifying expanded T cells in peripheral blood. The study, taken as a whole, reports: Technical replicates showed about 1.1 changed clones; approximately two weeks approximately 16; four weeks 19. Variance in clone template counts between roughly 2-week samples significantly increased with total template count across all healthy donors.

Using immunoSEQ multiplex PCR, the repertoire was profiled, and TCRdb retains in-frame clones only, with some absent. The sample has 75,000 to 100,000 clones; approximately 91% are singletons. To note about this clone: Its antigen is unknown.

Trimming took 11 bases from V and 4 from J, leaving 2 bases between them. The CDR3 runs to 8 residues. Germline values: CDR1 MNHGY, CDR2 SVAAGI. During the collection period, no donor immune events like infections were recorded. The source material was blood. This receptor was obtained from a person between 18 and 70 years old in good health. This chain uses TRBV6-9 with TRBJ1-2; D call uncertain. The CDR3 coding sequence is TGTGCCGGCTATGGCTACACCTTC. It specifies CAGYGYTF.